A selection of T cell receptor beta chains follows, all from one sample in a study of early stage breast cancer tumors. The method was immunoSEQ multiplex PCR; TCRdb's version includes in-frame clones alone and lacks a portion of them. Here the sample spans tens of thousands of clones, around 69% being singletons. Sequencing input: blood. Receptor source: a person aged 45 to 60 with breast cancer. Both conserved end residues are part of each CDR3. Each record gives: clone size, V gene, D gene, J gene, CDR3 protein, CDR3 DNA. The D gene is left open where the match is weak. Size is stated for part of the rows, as once, few or many counts, or as a class when the clone is expanded.

-	TRBV11-3	TRBD2	TRBJ2-1	CASSFTGTSGRSEQFF	TGTGCCAGCAGCTTCACCGGGACTAGCGGGAGAAGTGAGCAGTTCTTC
-	TRBV5-1	TRBD1	TRBJ2-3	CASSWGTGGSDTQYF	TGCGCCAGCAGCTGGGGGACAGGGGGCTCAGATACGCAGTATTTT
-	TRBV6-1	-	TRBJ2-7	CASSEVAGVSEQYF	TGTGCCAGCAGTGAAGTGGCAGGGGTAAGCGAGCAGTACTTC
few	TRBV2	-	TRBJ1-1	CASSEASTDTEAFF	TGTGCCAGCAGTGAAGCGAGTACGGACACTGAAGCTTTCTTT
-	TRBV16	-	TRBJ2-1	CASSQSVGSSYNEQFF	TGTGCCAGCAGCCAATCAGTCGGGAGCTCCTACAATGAGCAGTTCTTC
few	TRBV9	-	TRBJ1-1	CASSVGGYTEAFF	TGTGCCAGCAGCGTAGGAGGGTACACTGAAGCTTTCTTT
-	TRBV28	TRBD1	TRBJ1-1	CASSFRGVTEAFF	TGTGCCAGCAGCTTCAGGGGGGTCACTGAAGCTTTCTTT
-	TRBV5-1	TRBD1	TRBJ2-1	CASSLGTGNNEQFF	TGCGCCAGCAGCTTGGGGACAGGGAACAATGAGCAGTTCTTC
-	TRBV5-4	TRBD2	TRBJ2-5	CASSLASGRETQYF	TGTGCCAGCAGCTTGGCTAGCGGGAGGGAGACCCAGTACTTC
few	TRBV4-1	-	TRBJ1-3	CASSQEVETGNTIYF	TGCGCCAGCAGCCAAGAGGTAGAAACTGGAAACACCATATATTTT
-	TRBV27	TRBD1	TRBJ1-2	CASSLRTGAGRTGYTF	TGTGCCAGCAGCCTTAGAACAGGGGCCGGTAGAACTGGCTACACCTTC
-	TRBV9	-	TRBJ2-3	CASSVEQVIGDTQYF	TGTGCCAGCAGCGTAGAACAGGTCATTGGGGATACGCAGTATTTT
-	TRBV6-1	-	TRBJ1-5	CASRQGKEQPQHF	TGTGCCAGCAGACAGGGAAAGGAGCAGCCCCAGCATTTT
-	TRBV7-2	-	TRBJ2-3	CASSQKAVAAYTDTQYF	TGTGCCAGCAGCCAGAAGGCCGTAGCTGCCTACACAGATACGCAGTATTTT
-	TRBV19	-	TRBJ1-2	CASSIGSGPNYGYTF	TGTGCCAGTAGTATTGGGTCAGGGCCCAACTATGGCTACACCTTC
-	TRBV7-9	-	TRBJ2-6	CASRSTFSGANVLTF	TGTGCCAGCCGGAGTACCTTCTCTGGGGCCAACGTCCTGACTTTC
-	TRBV16	-	TRBJ1-2	CASSQWQTKGYTF	TGTGCCAGCAGCCAGTGGCAGACTAAGGGCTACACCTTC
-	TRBV29-1	TRBD1	TRBJ2-7	CSGRDSPTYEQYF	TGCAGCGGCCGGGACAGTCCCACCTACGAGCAGTACTTC
-	TRBV5-6	TRBD2	TRBJ2-3	CASIRLAITDTQYF	TGTGCCAGCATACGACTAGCTATCACAGATACGCAGTATTTT
-	TRBV5-1	TRBD2	TRBJ2-3	CASSPGLAGAGDTQYF	TGCGCCAGCAGCCCCGGACTAGCGGGGGCGGGGGATACGCAGTATTTT
-	TRBV9	-	TRBJ2-7	CASSVEATGYGEQYF	TGTGCCAGCAGCGTAGAAGCTACGGGGTATGGCGAGCAGTACTTC
-	TRBV9	TRBD2	TRBJ2-7	CASSVREGRIYEQYF	TGTGCCAGCAGCGTTAGGGAGGGCCGTATTTACGAGCAGTACTTC
-	TRBV30	TRBD1	TRBJ1-5	CAWSVRDRGRGQPQHF	TGTGCCTGGAGTGTACGGGACAGGGGCCGCGGTCAGCCCCAGCATTTT
-	TRBV7-2	-	TRBJ1-2	CASSFDRFGYTF	TGTGCCAGCAGCTTCGACAGGTTCGGCTACACCTTC
-	TRBV7-3	TRBD1	TRBJ2-2	CASSYGPPDRGNGELFF	TGTGCCAGCAGCTACGGACCCCCGGACAGGGGTAATGGGGAGCTGTTTTTT
-	TRBV7-3	TRBD2	TRBJ2-7	CASSLGGGYEQYF	TGTGCCAGCAGCTTAGGGGGGGGCTACGAGCAGTACTTC
-	TRBV6-5	-	TRBJ2-1	CASSGANYNEQFF	TGTGCCAGCAGTGGGGCGAACTACAATGAGCAGTTCTTC
-	TRBV28	TRBD2	TRBJ2-5	CASDSGTSGREEETQYF	TGTGCCAGCGACTCCGGGACTAGCGGGAGGGAGGAAGAGACCCAGTACTTC
-	TRBV5-1	-	TRBJ2-1	CASSLGDSHNEQFF	TGCGCCAGCAGCTTGGGAGACAGTCACAATGAGCAGTTCTTC
-	TRBV5-1	TRBD1	TRBJ2-5	CASSGTGGAETQYF	TGCGCCAGCAGCGGGACAGGGGGCGCAGAGACCCAGTACTTC
-	TRBV29-1	-	TRBJ1-4	CSVRRADLNEKLFF	TGCAGCGTTAGGCGGGCAGACTTAAATGAAAAACTGTTTTTT
-	TRBV5-6	TRBD1	TRBJ2-7	CASSLDRVLQYF	TGTGCCAGCAGCTTAGACAGGGTGTTGCAGTACTTC
-	TRBV7-9	TRBD1	TRBJ1-2	CASSLGQGGYGYTF	TGTGCCAGCAGCTTAGGACAGGGCGGCTATGGCTACACCTTC
-	TRBV10-3	TRBD2	TRBJ2-3	CAISEAGGYTDTQYF	TGTGCCATCAGTGAGGCGGGGGGGTACACAGATACGCAGTATTTT
-	TRBV5-1	-	TRBJ1-5	CASSLDGGSNQPQHF	TGCGCCAGCAGCTTGGACGGGGGTAGCAATCAGCCCCAGCATTTT